The source of this T cell receptor (beta chain) is a study of Ad26.COV2.S vaccination and SARS-CoV-2 variants. Some clones are missing from TCRdb's copy, which holds only in-frame ones; the method was immunoSEQ multiplex PCR. Of approximately 300,000 clones listed, about 82% were seen once; the top ten hold 2% to 2.5%. CDR1 and CDR2 (germline): GTSNPN, SVGIG (reference sequence). Trimming took 2 bases from V and 4 from J; bases not matched to a gene: 3. CDR3 length: 13 residues. This sample's treatment: some 20 received Ad26.COV2.S at low or high dose, single or two shots; several received placebo; per-sample allocation not given. Specimens were obtained on day 63 following the first vaccine or placebo injection.

This material consisted of peripheral blood, taken in a trial of Ad26.COV2.S vaccine versus placebo. The TCR sequence derives from a person aged 18-60 years who received the Ad26.COV2.S COVID-19 vaccine or a placebo. J is TRBJ2-5 and V is TRBV30; 8 nucleotides align to TRBD1. The CDR3 bases are TGTGCCTGGAGTCGGACAGGGATAGAGACCCAGTACTTC. This translates into CAWSRTGIETQYF.